Below, 3 T cell receptor beta chains from the same sample are listed, as sequenced in a study of blood T cell repertoires in COVID-19. This table comes from immunoSEQ multiplex PCR, and its TCRdb copy is limited to in-frame clones, with some not included. The sample consists of about 320,000 clones, roughly 85% of them appearing once. Sequencing was performed on peripheral blood. All receptors derive from a human donor in a cohort sampled during active COVID-19.

V is TRBV9 and J is TRBJ2-2; D gene unclear. The ends were cut back, 0 bases at V and 4 bases at J, with 10 bases in the middle. This CDR3 is 15 amino acids long. Germline V CDR1 and CDR2: SGDLS, YYNGEE. In DNA form, the CDR3 reads TGTGCCAGCAGCGTAGTAGTATCGGGCACCGGGGAGCTGTTTTTT. Protein: CASSVVVSGTGELFF.

This clone has just one count. The J gene is TRBJ2-3, the V gene TRBV13; TRBD2 agrees at 12 bases. The CDR3 contains 15 residues. The germline V gene has CDR1 PRHDT and CDR2 FYEKMQ (reference sequence). Unmatched junction bases numbered 10, after V lost 4 bases and J lost 11 bases. The CDR3 spells CASSSQSSGGGRQYF. In DNA, the CDR3 is TGTGCCAGCAGCTCCCAGTCTAGCGGGGGGGGACGGCAGTATTTT.

V is TRBV4-2 and J is TRBJ2-7; TRBD1 agrees at 11 bases. The V and J ends lost 1 base and 3 bases, in that order; junction bases with no gene match: 8. The CDR3 is made up of 17 amino acids. From germline, CDR1 is LGHNA and CDR2 YNFKEQ. CDR3 sequence: CASSQVRSGTGGYEQYF. DNA of the CDR3: TGTGCCAGCAGCCAAGTTCGATCCGGGACAGGGGGCTACGAGCAGTACTTC.